The next 8 T cell receptor beta chains were all read from a single sample in a study of T cells in Graves' hyperthyroidism and ophthalmopathy. RNA transcripts yielded amplified TCR beta CDR3 regions. Initially, a first-round RT-PCR of the TCR CDR3 employed the HTBI primer set. TCRdb reprocessed the multiplex PCR reads via MiXCR and lists one record per CDR3 protein. The table includes some 690,000 distinct CDR3 sequences, roughly a sixth detected once. Source material: blood. These receptors all stem from a man over 45 with Graves' hyperthyroidism.

The V call is TRBV6-1, the J call TRBJ2-3; D is uncertain. Trimming shortened V by 0 bases and J by 0 bases, and 4 bases separated the two germline ends. This CDR3 is built from 14 residues. Germline V gives CDR1 MNHNS, CDR2 SASEGT. This CDR3 reads CASSEADSTDTQYF. As DNA, the CDR3 is TGTGCCAGCAGTGAAGCGGACAGCACAGATACGCAGTATTTT.

This clonotype was seen ten or more times. The chain carries TRBV11-2 and TRBJ2-7; D not resolved. The V end lost 4 bases, the J end lost 6 bases, and 13 bases lay between the germline ends. The CDR3 length is 13 residues. Per germline, CDR1 SGHAT and CDR2 FQNNGV. The CDR3 reads CASSSQAVSEQYF. The CDR3 DNA is TGTGCCAGCAGCTCCCAAGCTGTGTCCGAGCAGTACTTC.

The chain has TRBV28 and TRBJ2-7; weak D call: TRBD1 (6 bases). There are 14 residues in the CDR3. Germline V gives CDR1 MDHEN, CDR2 SYDVKM. V shed 6 bases and J shed 5 bases, with 17 bases lying between them. In DNA, the CDR3 is TGTGCCAGCAGCCCCGTTTACAGGGTCCACGAGCAGTACTTC. It codes for CASSPVYRVHEQYF. Supplemented by reference TRBV28 and TRBJ2-7, the full variable domain reads DVKVTQSSRYLVKRTGEKVFLECVQDMDHENMFWYRQDPGLGLRLIYFSYDVKMKEKGDIPEGYSVSREKKERFSLILESASTNQTSMYLCASSPVYRVHEQYFGPGTRLTVT.

This clonotype was seen at least ten times. The chain combines TRBV10-3 with TRBJ1-3; D is unresolved. This CDR3 comprises 17 residues. The germline V and J ends were trimmed by 4 bases and 3 bases, with 19 bases remaining between them. From germline, CDR1 is ENHRY and CDR2 SYGVKD. The chain's CDR3 is CAISGGKGVGSGNTIYF. CDR3 sequence (DNA): TGTGCCATCAGTGGAGGGAAGGGCGTCGGCAGTGGAAACACCATATATTTT.

The table lists this clonotype with many counts. This chain connects TRBV28 to TRBJ2-7; D is perhaps TRBD1 or TRBD2 (5 bases each). The CDR3 has 17 residues. The V gene's germline CDR1 is MDHEN and CDR2 SYDVKM. Trimming took off 5 bases at V and 6 bases at J, with 26 bases between the two ends. CDR3: CASSQPGVAEGSGEQYF. CDR3 sequence (DNA): TGTGCCAGCAGTCAGCCCGGGGTAGCCGAGGGGAGTGGCGAGCAGTACTTC. Drawing the rest from reference TRBV28 and TRBJ2-7, the complete variable domain is DVKVTQSSRYLVKRTGEKVFLECVQDMDHENMFWYRQDPGLGLRLIYFSYDVKMKEKGDIPEGYSVSREKKERFSLILESASTNQTSMYLCASSQPGVAEGSGEQYFGPGTRLTVT.

This clonotype was counted at least ten times. CDR3 in amino acids: CASSPPGGRSYEQYF. CDR3 nucleotide sequence: TGTGCCAGTAGTCCCCCAGGGGGCAGATCCTACGAGCAGTACTTC. The rearrangement links TRBV19 to TRBJ2-7; 8 bases line up with TRBD1. The CDR3 runs to 15 residues. Looked up from germline, CDR1 is LNHDA and CDR2 is SQIVND (reference sequence). Trimming cost V 5 bases and J 1 base; bases outside gene matches: 7. Together with reference TRBV19 and TRBJ2-7, the CDR3 gives the full variable domain: DGGITQSPKYLFRKEGQNVTLSCEQNLNHDAMYWYRQDPGQGLRLIYYSQIVNDFQKGDIAEGYSVSREKKESFPLTVTSAQKNPTAFYLCASSPPGGRSYEQYFGPGTRLTVT.

The chain uses TRBV14 and TRBJ1-5; D gene unclear. The V gene's germline CDR1 is SGHDN and CDR2 FVKESK. The CDR3 sequence is 13 residues long. Trimming shortened V by 1 base and J by 9 bases, and 10 bases separated the two germline ends. The CDR3 protein is CASSQGHVAPQHF. CDR3 coding DNA: TGTGCCAGCAGCCAAGGACACGTCGCGCCCCAGCATTTT.

This clonotype turned up a few times. The rearrangement uses TRBV28 and TRBJ2-7; 8 bases are a match to TRBD2. V was clipped by 6 bases and J by 4 bases; unmatched bases: 11. Looked up from germline, CDR1 is MDHEN and CDR2 is SYDVKM. The CDR3 is 15 residues long. In DNA form, the CDR3 reads TGTGCCAGCAGCCCCACTAGCGGTATTTTATACGAGCAGTACTTC. This codes for CASSPTSGILYEQYF.